Presented here are 13 T cell receptor beta chains from one specimen sequenced in a study of CD8 T cells in ankylosing spondylitis. TCRdb re-analysed the 5' RACE reads in MiXCR, keeping a single row per CDR3 protein. The sample comprises almost 250,000 distinct CDR3 sequences, around 32% of which are singletons, and 3.5% to 4.5% rests with the top ten. Material: blood, either unsorted or a sorted T cell fraction (not recorded which). These receptor sequences come from a male donor with ankylosing spondylitis or in good health (not recorded which).

The rearrangement joins TRBV11-2 to TRBJ2-7, with 9 bases lining up with TRBD1. V lost 5 bases, J lost 3 bases, and 8 bases stayed unmatched. The CDR3 is 15 amino acids. In germline, CDR1 is SGHAT, CDR2 FQNNGV. CDR3 in DNA: TGTGCCAGCAGCGATCCTGGGACAGGGAACTACGAGCAGTACTTC. The encoded protein is CASSDPGTGNYEQYF.

The V and J genes are TRBV12-3 or TRBV12-4 and TRBJ1-1; 7 nucleotides agree with TRBD1. This CDR3 contains 13 residues. V dropped 5 bases and J dropped 3; count of bases not matched to a gene: 3. In DNA form, the CDR3 reads TGTGCCAGCAGTCAGGGACAGTACACTGAAGCTTTCTTT. Its translation is CASSQGQYTEAFF.

This clonotype was seen a handful of times. The J gene is TRBJ2-3, the V gene TRBV5-1, with D maybe TRBD2 (6 bases). Germline V gives CDR1 SGHRS, CDR2 YFSETQ. The CDR3 runs to 13 residues. The V gene lost 5 bases and the J gene lost 7 bases, with 14 bases spanning the gap. CDR3 in amino acids: CASRGGRFYTQYF. The CDR3 DNA is TGCGCCAGCAGGGGGGGACGTTTTTATACGCAGTATTTT.

V gene TRBV5-1 combines with J gene TRBJ2-1; 8 bases line up with TRBD2. This CDR3 has 15 residues. Per the germline V gene, CDR1 is SGHRS and CDR2 is YFSETQ. With 4 bases clipped from V and 2 bases from J, the junction kept 5 bases outside the gene matches. The CDR3 spells CASSPGTSTYNEQFF. CDR3 sequence (DNA): TGCGCCAGCAGCCCCGGGACTAGTACCTACAATGAGCAGTTCTTC. The full variable domain, completed using reference TRBV5-1 and TRBJ2-1, is KAGVTQTPRYLIKTRGQQVTLSCSPISGHRSVSWYQQTPGQGLQFLFEYFSETQRNKGNFPGRFSGRQFSNSRSEMNVSTLELGDSALYLCASSPGTSTYNEQFFGPGTRLTVL.

This clonotype has a single count. The CDR3 loop is CASGARGPNEKLFF. In nucleotides, the CDR3 is TGCGCCAGCGGCGCCAGGGGGCCTAATGAAAAACTGTTTTTT. The rearrangement uses TRBV5-1 and TRBJ1-4, with TRBD1 matching 8 bases. The length of the CDR3 is 14 residues. CDR1 and CDR2 from the germline V gene are SGHRS and YFSETQ. Trimming took 7 bases from V and 3 from J; bases not matched to a gene: 5.

There are a few counts of this clonotype. This chain joins TRBV7-9 and TRBJ1-5, with TRBD1 as a possible D gene (6 bases). Germline values: CDR1 SEHNR, CDR2 FQNEAQ (reference sequence). This CDR3 spans 14 amino acids. Deletions cut 4 bases from V and 5 bases from J, with 12 bases between. The CDR3 DNA sequence: TGTGCCAGCAGCTCTGGCAGGGGTGATCAGCCCCAGCATTTT. It specifies CASSSGRGDQPQHF.

This chain connects TRBV29-1 to TRBJ2-5; D is ambiguous. From germline, CDR1 is SQVTM and CDR2 ANQGSEA. V lost 4 bases and J 4 bases, leaving 4 bases between the germline ends. The CDR3 runs 10 residues. This CDR3 is CSVAGETQYF. The CDR3 DNA reads as TGCAGCGTTGCCGGAGAGACCCAGTACTTC.

The rearrangement uses TRBV4-1 and TRBJ2-6, with D tentatively TRBD1 (5 bases). The CDR3 loop spans 19 amino acids. The germline V gene has CDR1 MGHRA and CDR2 YSYEKL. V lost 0 bases and J lost 2, with 17 bases in between. CDR3 in amino acids: CASSQELDSIRTGANVLTF. The CDR3 coding sequence is TGCGCCAGCAGCCAAGAACTCGACAGTATAAGGACTGGGGCCAACGTCCTGACTTTC.

This clonotype was counted between two and nine times. The V gene is TRBV29-1, the J gene TRBJ2-7; D gene ambiguous. This CDR3 region has 10 residues. The ends were cut back, 6 bases at V and 7 bases at J, with 10 bases in the middle. The germline V gene has CDR1 SQVTM and CDR2 ANQGSEA. The CDR3 nucleotides read TGCAGCGTCCTCCTAGGGGAGCAGTACTTC. This sequence encodes CSVLLGEQYF.

This clonotype was seen more than once but under ten times. V is TRBV7-2 and J is TRBJ2-2, with D perhaps matching TRBD2 (5 bases). Deletions cut 8 bases from V and 4 bases from J, with 17 bases between. This CDR3 is built from 15 residues. CDR1 is SGHTA, CDR2 FQGNSA, per germline. The CDR3 reads CASGLDFLRTGELFF. DNA for the CDR3: TGTGCCAGCGGCCTGGACTTCCTTCGCACCGGGGAGCTGTTTTTT.

This CDR3 is CASSQDNRVDEQYF. In nucleotides, the CDR3 is TGCGCCAGCAGCCAAGATAACAGGGTAGACGAGCAGTACTTC. V gene TRBV4-1 combines with J gene TRBJ2-7, with D possibly being TRBD1 (6 bases). Germline loops: CDR1 MGHRA, CDR2 YSYEKL. V was pared by 0 bases and J by 5 bases, with 11 bases between. The CDR3 has 14 amino acids.

This clonotype was seen more than once but under ten times. The V call is TRBV6-1, the J call TRBJ1-4; D remains ambiguous. The CDR3 has 14 residues. CDR1 and CDR2 from the germline V gene are MNHNS and SASEGT. With 7 bases removed from V and 8 bases from J, the gap between germline ends came to 17 bases. CDR3 residues: CASKEGGPGEKLFF. For the CDR3, the DNA is TGTGCCAGCAAAGAAGGAGGGCCGGGCGAAAAACTGTTTTTT.

At least ten counts were recorded for this clonotype. The rearrangement uses TRBV29-1 and TRBJ2-5; 7 nucleotides align to TRBD2. Germline assignment: CDR1 SQVTM and CDR2 ANQGSEA. This CDR3 has 14 residues. J lost 1 base, V lost 2 bases, and 4 bases had no gene match. The CDR3 nucleotides read TGCAGCGTTGAACTAGCGGATAGCCAAGAGACCCAGTACTTC. Its protein is CSVELADSQETQYF.